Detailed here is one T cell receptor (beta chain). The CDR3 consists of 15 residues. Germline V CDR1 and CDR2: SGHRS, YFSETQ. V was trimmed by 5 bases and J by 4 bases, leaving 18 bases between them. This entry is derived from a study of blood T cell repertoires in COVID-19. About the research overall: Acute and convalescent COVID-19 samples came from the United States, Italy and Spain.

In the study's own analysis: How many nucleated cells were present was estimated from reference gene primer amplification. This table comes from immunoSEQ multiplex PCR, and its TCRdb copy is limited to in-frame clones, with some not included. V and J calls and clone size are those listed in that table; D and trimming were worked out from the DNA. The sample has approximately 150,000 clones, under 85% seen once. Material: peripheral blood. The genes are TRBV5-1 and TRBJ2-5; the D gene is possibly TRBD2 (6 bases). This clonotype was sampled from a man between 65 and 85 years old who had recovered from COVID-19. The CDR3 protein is CASSLASGTGETQYF. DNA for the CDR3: TGCGCCAGCAGTTTAGCCTCCGGGACTGGAGAGACCCAGTACTTC.